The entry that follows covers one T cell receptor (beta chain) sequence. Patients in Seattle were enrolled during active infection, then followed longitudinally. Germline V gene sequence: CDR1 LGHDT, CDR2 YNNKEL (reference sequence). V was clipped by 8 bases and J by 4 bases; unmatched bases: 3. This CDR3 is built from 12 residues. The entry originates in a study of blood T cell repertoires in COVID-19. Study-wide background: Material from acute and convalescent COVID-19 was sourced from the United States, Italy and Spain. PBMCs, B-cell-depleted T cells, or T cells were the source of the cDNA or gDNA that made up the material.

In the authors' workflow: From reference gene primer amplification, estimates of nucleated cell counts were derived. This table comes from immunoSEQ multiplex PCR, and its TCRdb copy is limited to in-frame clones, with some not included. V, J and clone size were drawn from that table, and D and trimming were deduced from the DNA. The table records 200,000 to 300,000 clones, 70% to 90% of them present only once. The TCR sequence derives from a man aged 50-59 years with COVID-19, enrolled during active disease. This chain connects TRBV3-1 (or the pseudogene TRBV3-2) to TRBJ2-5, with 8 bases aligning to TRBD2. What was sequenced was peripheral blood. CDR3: CASSGGVETQYF. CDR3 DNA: TGTGCCAGCTCCGGGGGGGTAGAGACCCAGTACTTC.